The rows below give T cell receptor beta chains drawn from one sample of a study of OX40 agonist ivuxolimab in advanced cancers. Assay: immunoSEQ multiplex PCR; the TCRdb copy retains only in-frame clones and omits some. Among 68,000 or so clones, 80% to 90% were seen once, and the ten largest hold roughly 8.2%. This specimen consisted of CD4+ or CD8+ T cells sorted from blood, obtained in a trial of the OX40 agonist ivuxolimab. Receptor source: an adult with an advanced solid tumor such as melanoma, head and neck, liver or kidney cancer. The CDR3 runs from the conserved cysteine through the conserved F or W. The order of the fields is clone size, V gene, D gene, J gene, CDR3 DNA, CDR3 protein. D genes are given only for firm matches. Only part of the rows carry a size: once, few, many, or a class if the clone is expanded.

NA	TRBV15	NA	TRBJ1-3	TGTGCCACCACCAGGGACTTCTCTGGAAACACCATATATTTT	CATTRDFSGNTIYF
NA	TRBV19	TRBD2	TRBJ2-7	TGTGCCAGTAGCCTCTCCGGGGGGAACTCCTACGAGCAGTACTTC	CASSLSGGNSYEQYF
NA	TRBV5-1	NA	TRBJ2-7	TGCGCCAGCAGCCCGCGACAGAGTAGTCGCTACGAGCAGTACTTC	CASSPRQSSRYEQYF
NA	TRBV9	NA	TRBJ2-2	TGTGCCAGCAGCCCATCTACAGGGAACGGGGAGCTGTTTTTT	CASSPSTGNGELFF
once	TRBV28	TRBD1	TRBJ1-1	TGTGCCAGCGGGATCCAGGGGGCGAGCACTGAAGCTTTCTTT	CASGIQGASTEAFF
NA	TRBV6-5	TRBD1	TRBJ2-5	TGTGCCAGCAGCCCTGGACAGGGGAGGGAGACCCAGTACTTC	CASSPGQGRETQYF
NA	TRBV4-1	NA	TRBJ1-3	TGCGCCAGCAGCCAAACTGGGGCCCCTGGAAACACCATATATTTT	CASSQTGAPGNTIYF
NA	TRBV19	TRBD1	TRBJ1-5	TGTGCCAGTAGCAGGACAGGTAGGGATCAGCCCCAGCATTTT	CASSRTGRDQPQHF
once	TRBV19	NA	TRBJ1-4	TGTGCCAGCCGGACCTTTGGGTGGGGAAATGAAAAACTGTTTTTT	CASRTFGWGNEKLFF
once	TRBV11-3	NA	TRBJ2-3	TGTGCCAGCAGCTTAGAAGGGGTATCAGATACGCAGTATTTT	CASSLEGVSDTQYF
NA	TRBV5-1	TRBD1	TRBJ1-4	TGCGCCAGCAGCTTGGGACAGGGGAGTGAAAAACTGTTTTTT	CASSLGQGSEKLFF
NA	TRBV7-9	TRBD1	TRBJ2-5	TGTGCCAGCAGCCAGATCGGACAGGGGATGGAGACCCAGTACTTC	CASSQIGQGMETQYF
NA	TRBV5-1	TRBD2	TRBJ2-5	TGCGCCAGCAGCCTCCAACTAGCGGGGGTTCAAGAGACCCAGTACTTC	CASSLQLAGVQETQYF
NA	TRBV7-2	TRBD2	TRBJ2-3	TGTGCCAGCAGGCCTCCGGGACTAGCGGGGGCAGATACGCAGTATTTT	CASRPPGLAGADTQYF
once	TRBV9	NA	TRBJ1-4	TGTGCCAGCAGCTCGGCAGGGCCTCGAAATGAAAAACTGTTTTTT	CASSSAGPRNEKLFF
NA	TRBV7-9	TRBD1	TRBJ1-5	TGTGCCAGCAGCTTAGAAGGGGGACAGGGCTTCAATTTT	CASSLEGGQGFNF
NA	TRBV18	NA	TRBJ1-6	TGTGCCAGCTCCCTCCGGGACAAAAATTCACCCCTCCACTTT	CASSLRDKNSPLHF
NA	TRBV6-6	TRBD1	TRBJ1-1	TGTGCCAGCAGCAACTCAGGGGGTCCCGCGAGGACTGAAGCTTTCTTT	CASSNSGGPARTEAFF
NA	TRBV5-1	NA	TRBJ2-2	TGCGCCAGCAGCTTGGTTCAAACCACCGGGGAGCTGTTTTTT	CASSLVQTTGELFF
few	TRBV4-3	NA	TRBJ2-5	TGCGCCAGCAGCCAAGACAGGGAAGAGACCCAGTACTTC	CASSQDREETQYF
NA	TRBV27	NA	TRBJ1-5	TGTGCCAGCAGTCCTGGAAAAAGTGGAACTAATCAGCCCCAGCATTTT	CASSPGKSGTNQPQHF
once	TRBV28	NA	TRBJ2-4	TGTGCCAGCGGGGGATCTGAAAACATTCAGTACTTC	CASGGSENIQYF
NA	TRBV19	NA	TRBJ1-1	TGTGCCAGTAGCGACCTAGCGGGGCGGCGGAACACTGAAGCTTTCTTT	CASSDLAGRRNTEAFF
NA	TRBV6-6	TRBD1	TRBJ1-1	TGTGCCAGCATGCAGGGGGGGGACCCGAGGGCTTTCTTT	CASMQGGDPRAFF
NA	TRBV6-5	NA	TRBJ1-2	TGTGCCAGCAGCCGCGACCTGGAGGGTTACTATGGCTACACCTTC	CASSRDLEGYYGYTF
NA	TRBV2	NA	TRBJ1-1	TGTGCCACCCACCGAGGGGGCACTGAAGCTTTCTTT	CATHRGGTEAFF
NA	TRBV6-5	NA	TRBJ1-2	TGTGCCAGCAGACCCAACAGGTCCAATGGCTACACCTTC	CASRPNRSNGYTF
NA	TRBV7-3	TRBD1	TRBJ2-1	TGTGCCAGCAGCTTGGACAGGGGGACTGAGCAGTTCTTC	CASSLDRGTEQFF
NA	TRBV6-4	NA	TRBJ1-6	TGTGCCAGCGGGCCAGACAGTAATTCACCCCTCCACTTT	CASGPDSNSPLHF
NA	TRBV29-1	NA	TRBJ1-4	TGCAGCGTTCGGTCTAATGAAAAACTGTTTTTT	CSVRSNEKLFF
NA	TRBV4-2	TRBD1	TRBJ2-7	TGTGCCAGCAGCCAAGATTCCCAGGGGGCAGTCGAGCAGTACTTC	CASSQDSQGAVEQYF
NA	TRBV9	NA	TRBJ1-6	TGTGCCAGCAGCGAAACCGATACGGATTCACCCCTCCACTTT	CASSETDTDSPLHF
NA	TRBV6-5	TRBD2	TRBJ2-3	TGTGCCAGCAGACCCAGCGGGGATAACACAGATACGCAGTATTTT	CASRPSGDNTDTQYF
NA	TRBV5-1	TRBD1	TRBJ2-7	TGCGCCAGCAGCGCCGGGACAGGGGGCTCCTACGAGCAGTACTTC	CASSAGTGGSYEQYF
NA	TRBV30	NA	TRBJ2-5	TGTGCCTGGAGTGTACCGTCTAACCAAGAGACCCAGTACTTC	CAWSVPSNQETQYF
NA	TRBV7-8	NA	TRBJ1-6	TGTGCCAGCAGCTTAGAGACAGTGGGTAGTTCACCCCTCCACTTT	CASSLETVGSSPLHF
NA	TRBV29-1	NA	TRBJ1-1	TGCAGCGGTGATTGGGCGGTGAACACTGAAGCTTTCTTT	CSGDWAVNTEAFF
NA	TRBV28	NA	TRBJ1-1	TGTGCCAGCAGCGGCTTAGAGGGCTCTTTCTTT	CASSGLEGSFF
NA	TRBV14	NA	TRBJ1-2	TGTGCCAGCAGCCACGACCCTGGCGTTTATGGCTACACCTTC	CASSHDPGVYGYTF
NA	TRBV19	TRBD2	TRBJ2-1	TGTGCCAGTGCCTCTGCTGATGCGGGGGAGTGGATCTACAATGAGCAGTTCTTC	CASASADAGEWIYNEQFF
NA	TRBV28	NA	TRBJ1-5	TGTGCCAGCAGTTTATTCCCCCCCCAGCATTTT	CASSLFPPQHF
NA	TRBV6-4	TRBD1	TRBJ2-1	TGTGCCAGCAGCACAACAGGGGGGAGTGAGCAGTTCTTC	CASSTTGGSEQFF
NA	TRBV18	NA	TRBJ2-7	TGTGCCAGCTCACCACAGGGCAGCTCCTACGAGCAGTACTTC	CASSPQGSSYEQYF
NA	TRBV18	NA	TRBJ2-7	TGTGCCAGCTCACCATCCCCGGGTGGCGGGGAGCAGTACTTC	CASSPSPGGGEQYF
NA	TRBV10-3	TRBD2	TRBJ2-2	TGTGCCATCAGCGGGACTAGCGGGGCCGGCGGGGAGCTGTTTTTT	CAISGTSGAGGELFF
NA	TRBV6-5	NA	TRBJ2-7	TGTGCCAGCAGTTACCCTTGGGACCGGTCCTACGAGCAGTACTTC	CASSYPWDRSYEQYF
NA	TRBV29-1	TRBD1	TRBJ1-2	TGCAGCGTGGGGACAGGGACCTATGGCTACACCTTC	CSVGTGTYGYTF
NA	TRBV7-9	NA	TRBJ1-2	TGTGCCAGCAGCTTCGTTTCGGACAGCTATGGCTACACCTTC	CASSFVSDSYGYTF
NA	TRBV7-6	TRBD2	TRBJ2-5	TGTGCCAGCAGCTTACAGCGGGGTCGCCAAGAGACCCAGTACTTC	CASSLQRGRQETQYF
NA	TRBV7-2	TRBD1	TRBJ1-2	TGTGCCAGCAGCTCGGACAGGGCTTTGAAGGGCTACACCTTC	CASSSDRALKGYTF
NA	TRBV7-6	NA	TRBJ2-7	TGTGCCAGCAGCTTAGTATGGTCCTACGAGCAGTACTTC	CASSLVWSYEQYF
NA	TRBV19	NA	TRBJ1-5	TGTGCCAGTACCGAACAGGGTGGATTCCAGCCCCAGCATTTT	CASTEQGGFQPQHF
NA	TRBV5-4	NA	TRBJ1-6	TGTGCCAGCAGCCGGGACTATAATTCACCCCTCCACTTT	CASSRDYNSPLHF
NA	TRBV7-2	NA	TRBJ2-1	TGTGCCAGCAGCCCGCTATACAATGAGCAGTTCTTC	CASSPLYNEQFF
NA	TRBV7-3	NA	TRBJ1-6	TGTGCCAGCAGCCTATCCGCCAGGGGTAGCTCCTATAATTCACCCCTCCACTTT	CASSLSARGSSYNSPLHF
NA	TRBV6-4	TRBD1	TRBJ1-6	TGTGCCAGAACACCCACAGGGGATTCACCCCTCCACTTT	CARTPTGDSPLHF